Below are 28 T cell receptor beta chains sequenced from a single sample in a study of CD8+ T cells in alopecia areata. RNA extraction was followed by reverse transcription into cDNA, which acted as the sequencing template. Repertoires were generated with immunoSEQ multiplex PCR, while TCRdb's copy carries only in-frame clones and drops some. This table holds 180,000 or so clones, about half found once. Treatment given: oral pan-JAK inhibitor, 5-10 mg twice daily. The sample in question was CD8+ T cells sorted from blood, obtained between weeks 51 and 54, from a patient treated with tofacitinib. Source of these receptors: a human donor with alopecia areata.

The chain couples TRBV5-6 to TRBJ1-2; D ambiguous. Germline V gene sequence: CDR1 SGHDT, CDR2 YYEEEE. The CDR3 extends over 15 amino acids. With 2 bases removed from V and 4 bases from J, the gap between germline ends came to 15 bases. The CDR3 loop is CASSFGVSGSYGYTF. Written as DNA, the CDR3 is TGTGCCAGCAGCTTCGGTGTGAGCGGCAGCTATGGCTACACCTTC. Combining the CDR3 with reference TRBV5-6 and TRBJ1-2 gives the whole variable domain DAGVTQSPTHLIKTRGQQVTLRCSPKSGHDTVSWYQQALGQGPQFIFQYYEEEERQRGNFPDRFSGHQFPNYSSELNVNALLLGDSALYLCASSFGVSGSYGYTFGSGTRLTVV.

This clone came up a few times. The genes are TRBV18 and TRBJ2-2; D uncertain. V dropped 0 bases and J dropped 6 bases, with 8 bases sitting between them. CDR1 and CDR2 (germline): KGHSH, LQKENI. The CDR3 totals 14 residues. The CDR3 DNA follows: TGTGCCAGCTCACCACCGAGGCTAGCCGGGGAGCTGTTTTTT. This translates into CASSPPRLAGELFF.

This sequence joins TRBV13 and TRBJ2-5; D is unclear. The germline CDR1 and CDR2 sequences are PRHDT and FYEKMQ (reference sequence). V lost 5 bases and J lost 4, with 11 bases in between. The CDR3 runs to 13 residues. CDR3 DNA sequence: TGTGCCAGCAGCGCGGTGATGGGAGAGACCCAGTACTTC. As protein: CASSAVMGETQYF. Full variable domain (remainder filled in from reference TRBV13 and TRBJ2-5): AAGVIQSPRHLIKEKRETATLKCYPIPRHDTVYWYQQGPGQDPQFLISFYEKMQSDKGSIPDRFSAQQFSDYHSELNMSSLELGDSALYFCASSAVMGETQYFGPGTRLLVL.

The chain links TRBV6-5 to TRBJ1-2; D remains ambiguous. CDR1 is MNHEY, CDR2 SVGAGI, per germline. The V gene lost 3 bases and the J gene lost 4 bases, with 9 bases spanning the gap. The CDR3 contains 13 residues. CDR3 region: CASSYEGSYGYTF. CDR3 in DNA: TGTGCCAGCAGTTATGAGGGTTCCTATGGCTACACCTTC.

This clone has a handful of counts. The rearrangement joins TRBV29-1 to TRBJ1-2; D not certain. Trimming left V 0 bases short and J 0 bases short, with 14 bases between. This CDR3 has 16 amino acids. The germline V gene has CDR1 SQVTM and CDR2 ANQGSEA. CDR3 nucleotide sequence: TGCAGCGTTGAAGAATCGGGGTCGAAAGCTAACTATGGCTACACCTTC. Translating gives CSVEESGSKANYGYTF.

The V and J genes are TRBV6-6 and TRBJ2-5; either TRBD1 or TRBD2 may fit D (5 bases each). The CDR3 spans 16 residues. Trimming shortened V by 0 bases and J by 5 bases, and 16 bases separated the two germline ends. The germline gives CDR1 MNHNY, CDR2 SVGAGI (reference sequence). The CDR3 loop is CASSYSPAGTEETQYF. The CDR3 nucleotides are TGTGCCAGCAGTTACTCCCCGGCAGGGACGGAGGAGACCCAGTACTTC.

The chain couples TRBV7-2 to TRBJ1-5; the D gene is possibly TRBD1 (5 bases). The germline gives CDR1 SGHTA, CDR2 FQGNSA. CDR3 size: 14 residues. V gave up 3 bases and J gave up 5 bases, with 11 bases separating them. In DNA form, the CDR3 reads TGTGCCAGCAGCTTTGCTTCGGGGGATCAGCCCCAGCATTTT. This encodes CASSFASGDQPQHF. The full variable domain, in which reference TRBV7-2 and TRBJ1-5 provide the parts outside the CDR3, is GAGVSQSPSNKVTEKGKDVELRCDPISGHTALYWYRQSLGQGLEFLIYFQGNSAPDKSGLPSDRFSAERTGGSVSTLTIQRTQQEDSAVYLCASSFASGDQPQHFGDGTRLSIL.

The V and J genes are TRBV7-9 and TRBJ2-1; the match to TRBD1 covers 10 bases. This CDR3 contains 16 residues. CDR1 is SEHNR and CDR2 is FQNEAQ in the germline V gene (reference sequence). Unmatched junction bases numbered 5, after V lost 2 bases and J lost 4 bases. CDR3 region: CASSLPKGQGYNEQFF. The CDR3 DNA sequence: TGTGCCAGCAGCTTACCAAAGGGACAGGGGTACAATGAGCAGTTCTTC.

The chain is built from TRBV5-4 and TRBJ2-7; D tentatively reads TRBD1 or TRBD2 (5 bases each). CDR1 and CDR2 from the germline V gene are SGHNT and YYREEE (reference sequence). The CDR3 is 12 amino acids. CDR3 sequence (DNA): TGTGCTATGAGAGGGGAACCCTACGAGCAGTACTTC. Translating gives CAMRGEPYEQYF.

The rearrangement joins TRBV7-9 to TRBJ1-1; D is uncertain. V lost 3 bases and J lost 1, with 6 bases in between. Per germline, CDR1 SEHNR and CDR2 FQNEAQ (reference sequence). CDR3 length equals 13 residues. CDR3 sequence: CASSFPTNTEAFF. In DNA form, the CDR3 reads TGTGCCAGCAGCTTCCCGACGAACACTGAAGCTTTCTTT.

This chain uses TRBV29-1 with TRBJ2-3; D unclear. Germline values: CDR1 SQVTM, CDR2 ANQGSEA. The CDR3 is 14 amino acids. V shed 7 bases and J shed 0 bases, with 14 bases lying between them. CDR3 DNA sequence: TGCAGCGCCCGGGCTGGAACTAGCACAGATACGCAGTATTTT. It codes for CSARAGTSTDTQYF.

The chain carries TRBV11-2 and TRBJ2-3; a possible D gene is TRBD2 (7 bases). Trimming left V 8 bases short and J 4 bases short, with 13 bases between. The CDR3 consists of 13 residues. The germline V gene encodes CDR1 SGHAT and CDR2 FQNNGV. In DNA, the CDR3 is TGTGCCAGCCGGACGGGGGGCCCAGATACGCAGTATTTT. This gives the protein CASRTGGPDTQYF.

Only one count was recorded for this clone. This chain connects TRBV2 to TRBJ1-2; tentatively, D is TRBD1 (5 bases). Trimming cost V 3 bases and J 4 bases, with 6 bases left between them. CDR1 is SNHLY, CDR2 FYNNEI, per germline. This CDR3 region has 12 residues. The CDR3 nucleotides are TGTGCCAGCAGTGACACAGGCTATGGCTACACCTTC. Translating gives CASSDTGYGYTF. Supplemented by reference TRBV2 and TRBJ1-2, the full variable domain reads EPEVTQTPSHQVTQMGQEVILRCVPISNHLYFYWYRQILGQKVEFLVSFYNNEISEKSEIFDDQFSVERPDGSNFTLKIRSTKLEDSAMYFCASSDTGYGYTFGSGTRLTVV.

The chain couples TRBV9 to TRBJ2-5; no firm D call. From germline, CDR1 is SGDLS and CDR2 YYNGEE. V was pared by 3 bases and J by 1 base, with 10 bases between. The CDR3 spans 14 residues. CDR3 DNA: TGTGCCAGCAGCGGAAGGACGACCCAAGAGACCCAGTACTTC. Its translation is CASSGRTTQETQYF.

Only one count was recorded for this clone. The V call is TRBV4-1, the J call TRBJ2-1, with 11 bases fitting TRBD2. The CDR3 covers 17 residues. The J segment lost 4 bases and the V segment lost 1 base, leaving 6 bases of the junction unmatched. CDR1 is MGHRA and CDR2 is YSYEKL in the germline V gene. CDR3: CASSQGLLAGVYNEQFF. The CDR3 nucleotides are TGCGCCAGCAGCCAAGGTTTACTAGCGGGAGTTTACAATGAGCAGTTCTTC.

This clone came up a few times. This rearrangement joins TRBV11-1 to TRBJ1-1; D is perhaps TRBD1 (5 bases). Trimming cost V 5 bases and J 0 bases, with 16 bases left between them. CDR3 size: 16 residues. Germline V gene sequence: CDR1 SGHAT, CDR2 FQDESV (reference sequence). Here the CDR3 reads CASSPGEGLLNTEAFF. CDR3 in DNA: TGTGCCAGCAGCCCCGGGGAGGGACTCTTGAACACTGAAGCTTTCTTT.

The gene calls are TRBV7-9 and TRBJ2-1, with unresolved D. Germline V gene data show CDR1 as SEHNR and CDR2 as FQNEAQ (reference sequence). The CDR3 is 12 residues long. The V and J ends lost 2 bases and 6 bases respectively, with 5 bases between them. CDR3 in DNA: TGTGCCAGCAGCTTACAAGGCAATGAGCAGTTCTTC. Translation: CASSLQGNEQFF.

The V gene is TRBV25-1, the J gene TRBJ1-6; D remains ambiguous. This CDR3 region has 18 residues. CDR1 and CDR2 (germline): MGHDK, SYGVNS. V was pared by 3 bases and J by 0 bases, with 15 bases between. CDR3 nucleotides: TGTGCCAGCAGTGATTGGAGCCACCAGAGCTCCTATAATTCACCCCTCCACTTT. This gives the protein CASSDWSHQSSYNSPLHF.

The rearrangement uses TRBV7-3 and TRBJ2-5, with D perhaps matching TRBD2 (6 bases). CDR1 is SGHTA, CDR2 FQGTGA, per germline. This CDR3 is 14 amino acids long. V lost 6 bases and J lost 0, with 11 bases in between. This CDR3 reads CASSPGGDQETQYF. The CDR3 DNA sequence: TGTGCCAGCAGTCCAGGAGGGGACCAAGAGACCCAGTACTTC.

The J gene is TRBJ1-2, the V gene TRBV6-5; a possible D gene is TRBD1 (6 bases). CDR1 is MNHEY and CDR2 is SVGAGI in the germline V gene. Trimming took off 0 bases at V and 7 bases at J, with 18 bases between the two ends. The CDR3 is made up of 16 amino acids. The CDR3 reads CASSYSMLGQGFGYTF. The CDR3 nucleotides read TGTGCCAGCAGTTACTCGATGTTGGGTCAGGGGTTTGGCTACACCTTC.

This rearrangement joins TRBV15 to TRBJ2-5; D possibly matches TRBD1 or TRBD2 (5 bases each). V was cut by 5 bases and J by 4 bases, with 11 bases left in between. The CDR3 length is 13 residues. The germline CDR1 and CDR2 sequences are LNHNV and YYDKDF (reference sequence). The CDR3 DNA reads TGTGCCACCAGCGTTGATGGGGGAGAGACCCAGTACTTC. It translates to CATSVDGGETQYF.

The CDR3 sequence: CASSPDSTEAFF. In nucleotides, the CDR3 is TGTGCCAGTAGTCCGGACAGCACTGAAGCTTTCTTT. J is TRBJ1-1 and V is TRBV19; D perhaps matches TRBD1 (6 bases). The CDR3 length is 12 residues. Germline loops: CDR1 LNHDA, CDR2 SQIVND (reference sequence). Trimming shortened V by 5 bases and J by 4 bases, and 8 bases separated the two germline ends.

This clone was recorded a few times. The chain couples TRBV29-1 to TRBJ2-1; the match to TRBD1 covers 11 bases. V shed 7 bases and J 6 bases; nucleotides not matched to a gene: 8. CDR1 and CDR2 (germline): SQVTM, ANQGSEA. There are 14 residues in the CDR3. CDR3 DNA: TGCAGCGCCGAGGGGGACAGGGGGTTCAATGAGCAGTTCTTC. Protein sequence: CSAEGDRGFNEQFF.

This clone occurred a few times. The J gene is TRBJ1-1, the V gene TRBV7-8; 7 bases line up with TRBD1. The CDR3 length is 14 residues. Germline loops: CDR1 SGHVS, CDR2 FQNEAQ. The V gene end was trimmed by 5 bases and the J gene end by 0 bases; junction bases not matched to a gene: 3. The CDR3 loop reads CASSTGTVNTEAFF. The DNA for the CDR3 is TGTGCCAGCAGCACCGGGACAGTGAACACTGAAGCTTTCTTT.

The genes are TRBV4-1 and TRBJ1-1; 7 bases match TRBD1. V shed 2 bases and J 3 bases; nucleotides not matched to a gene: 6. The CDR3 consists of 15 residues. Germline lookup yields CDR1 MGHRA and CDR2 YSYEKL. DNA for the CDR3: TGCGCCAGCAGCCAACTACAGGGGTCGGACACTGAAGCTTTCTTT. Its translation is CASSQLQGSDTEAFF.

DNA of the CDR3: TGTGCCAGCAGCGACGAACGAGATACGCAGTATTTT. Protein: CASSDERDTQYF. The chain combines TRBV9 with TRBJ2-3; D is unclear. The V end lost 3 bases, the J end lost 5 bases, and 7 bases lay between the germline ends. Germline V gene sequence: CDR1 SGDLS, CDR2 YYNGEE. This CDR3 contains 12 residues.

This clone came up a few times. CDR3 DNA sequence: TGTGCCAGCAGCCCCCGACCAAATGAGCAGTTCTTC. Its translation is CASSPRPNEQFF. The rearrangement joins TRBV7-8 to TRBJ2-1; D ambiguous. Trimming left V 5 bases short and J 7 bases short, with 9 bases between. CDR3 length: 12 amino acids. Per the germline V gene, CDR1 is SGHVS and CDR2 is FQNEAQ.

The chain has TRBV4-1 and TRBJ2-7; no definite D call. The V gene's germline CDR1 is MGHRA and CDR2 YSYEKL. The CDR3 is made up of 16 amino acids. The V end was cut by 3 bases, the J end by 3 bases, with 18 bases between. This CDR3 is CASSQGRAEERYEQYF. CDR3 DNA sequence: TGCGCCAGCAGCCAGGGTCGGGCGGAAGAGCGCTACGAGCAGTACTTC.